Reported below is one TCR beta chain. The antigen is undetermined. TCRdb's copy holds only in-frame clones and misses some; the assay was immunoSEQ multiplex PCR. Here the sample spans some 5,400 clones, over 90% being singletons. Trimming removed 3 bases from V and 7 bases from J; junction bases left unmatched: 7. The V gene's germline CDR1 is SEHNR and CDR2 FQNEAQ (reference sequence). The CDR3 sequence is 15 residues long. This specimen comes from a study of STAT3 mutations in large granular lymphocyte leukemia. Across the whole study: Roughly 37% of treated T-LGLL patients showed hematologic response to immunosuppression.

Study results and caveats: Every T-cell large granular lymphocyte leukemia patient had at least one immunodominant TCR beta clonotype.

The sample was peripheral blood mononuclear cells. The chain is built from TRBV7-9 and TRBJ2-1, with TRBD2 matching over 9 bases. The TCR comes from a man in his sixties with T-cell large granular lymphocyte leukemia. Some clones in this sample may be carry-over from other donors' samples. CDR3 amino acids: CASSFVREGQNEQFF. CDR3 nucleotides: TGTGCCAGCAGCTTCGTGCGGGAGGGCCAAAATGAGCAGTTCTTC.